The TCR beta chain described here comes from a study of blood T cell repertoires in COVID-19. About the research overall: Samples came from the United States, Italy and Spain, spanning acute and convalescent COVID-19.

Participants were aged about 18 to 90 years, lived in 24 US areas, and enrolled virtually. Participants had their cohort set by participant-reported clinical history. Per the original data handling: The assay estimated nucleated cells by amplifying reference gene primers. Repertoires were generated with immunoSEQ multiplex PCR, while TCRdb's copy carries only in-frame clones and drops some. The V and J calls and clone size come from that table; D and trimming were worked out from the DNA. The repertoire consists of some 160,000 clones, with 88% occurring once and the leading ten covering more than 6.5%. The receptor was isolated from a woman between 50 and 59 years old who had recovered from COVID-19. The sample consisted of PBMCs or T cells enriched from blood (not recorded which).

The CDR3 is CASSLRVRGDAYEQYF. CDR3 DNA: TGTGCCAGCAGCTTGAGGGTAAGGGGTGACGCCTACGAGCAGTACTTC. The rearrangement uses TRBV5-4 and TRBJ2-7; TRBD1 might be the D (5 bases). CDR1 and CDR2 from the germline V gene are SGHNT and YYREEE (reference sequence). V was trimmed by 1 base and J by 2 bases, leaving 16 bases between them. The length of the CDR3 is 16 residues.